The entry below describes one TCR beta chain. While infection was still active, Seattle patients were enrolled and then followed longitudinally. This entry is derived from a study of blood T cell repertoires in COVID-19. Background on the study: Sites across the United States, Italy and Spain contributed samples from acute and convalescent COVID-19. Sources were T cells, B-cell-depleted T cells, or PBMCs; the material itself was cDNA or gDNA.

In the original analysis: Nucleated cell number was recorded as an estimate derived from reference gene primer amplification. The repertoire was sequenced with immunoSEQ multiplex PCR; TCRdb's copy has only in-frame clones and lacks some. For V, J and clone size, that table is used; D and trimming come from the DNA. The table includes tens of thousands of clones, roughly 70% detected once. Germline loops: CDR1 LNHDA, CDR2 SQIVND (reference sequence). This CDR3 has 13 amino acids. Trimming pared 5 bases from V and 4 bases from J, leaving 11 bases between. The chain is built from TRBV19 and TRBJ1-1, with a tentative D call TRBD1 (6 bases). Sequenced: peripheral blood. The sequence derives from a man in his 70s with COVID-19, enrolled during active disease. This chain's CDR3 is CASSPGESTEAFF. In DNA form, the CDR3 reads TGTGCCAGTAGTCCAGGGGAGAGCACTGAAGCTTTCTTT.